This T cell receptor (beta chain) was sequenced in a study of early T cells in non-severe SARS-CoV-2 infection. This clonotype has a count of ten or more. MiXCR, run by TCRdb on the 5' RACE reads, gives a single entry per CDR3 protein. The table records around 33,000 distinct CDR3 sequences, about 4.6% of them present only once. The TCR originated in an adult who was a healthcare worker with PCR-confirmed SARS-CoV-2 infection or an uninfected control (not recorded which). Source material: whole blood.

CDR3 sequence: CASSRSGSVDTQYF. DNA for the CDR3: TGTGCCAGCAGCCGAAGCGGGAGTGTGGATACGCAGTATTTT. The J gene is TRBJ2-3, the V gene TRBV9, with 8 bases matching TRBD2. This CDR3 is 14 amino acids long. Germline-derived CDR1 and CDR2 are SGDLS and YYNGEE. Unmatched junction bases numbered 7, after V lost 4 bases and J lost 6 bases.